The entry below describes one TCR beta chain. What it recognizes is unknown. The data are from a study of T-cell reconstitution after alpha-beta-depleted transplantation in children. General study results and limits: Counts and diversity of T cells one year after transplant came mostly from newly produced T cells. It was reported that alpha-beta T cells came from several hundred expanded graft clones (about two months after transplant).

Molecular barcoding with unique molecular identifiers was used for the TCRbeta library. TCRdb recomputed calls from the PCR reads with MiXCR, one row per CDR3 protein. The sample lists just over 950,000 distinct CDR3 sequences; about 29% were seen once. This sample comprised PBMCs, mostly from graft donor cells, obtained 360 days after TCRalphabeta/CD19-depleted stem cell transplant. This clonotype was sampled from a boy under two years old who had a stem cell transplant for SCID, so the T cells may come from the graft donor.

This CDR3 reads CASSKGPQGNQPQHF. The CDR3 DNA reads as TGCGCCAGCAGCAAGGGACCCCAGGGCAATCAGCCCCAGCATTTT. The rearrangement links TRBV4-1 to TRBJ1-5, with a weak D call TRBD1 (5 bases). This CDR3 has 15 residues. CDR1 and CDR2 (germline): MGHRA, YSYEKL. Trimming took off 5 bases at V and 2 bases at J, with 13 bases between the two ends.